Included here is one TCR beta chain sequence, with context. What it binds is unknown. The sample originates from a study of cytomegalovirus exposure and HLA in healthy donors. General study points: Excluded were some V segments that proved indistinguishable, including TRBV6-2 and TRBV6-3.

The PCR employed 60 Vbeta primers together with 13 Jbeta primers. This table comes from immunoSEQ multiplex PCR, and its TCRdb copy is limited to in-frame clones, with some not included. The table lists around 62,000 clones, 80% to 90% of them singletons, with less than 3% in the top ten. With 1 base removed from V and 0 bases from J, the gap between germline ends came to 9 bases. The CDR3 is 15 amino acids. Germline-derived CDR1 and CDR2 are SGHAT and FQNNGV. The chain couples TRBV11-2 to TRBJ1-1; a possible D gene is TRBD1 (6 bases). The sequenced sample consisted of PBMCs. The clonotype was recovered from a woman aged 30 to 39 in good health and CMV-seronegative. The CDR3 protein is CASSLVPGVNTEAFF. The CDR3 bases are TGTGCCAGCAGCTTAGTCCCAGGGGTGAACACTGAAGCTTTCTTT.